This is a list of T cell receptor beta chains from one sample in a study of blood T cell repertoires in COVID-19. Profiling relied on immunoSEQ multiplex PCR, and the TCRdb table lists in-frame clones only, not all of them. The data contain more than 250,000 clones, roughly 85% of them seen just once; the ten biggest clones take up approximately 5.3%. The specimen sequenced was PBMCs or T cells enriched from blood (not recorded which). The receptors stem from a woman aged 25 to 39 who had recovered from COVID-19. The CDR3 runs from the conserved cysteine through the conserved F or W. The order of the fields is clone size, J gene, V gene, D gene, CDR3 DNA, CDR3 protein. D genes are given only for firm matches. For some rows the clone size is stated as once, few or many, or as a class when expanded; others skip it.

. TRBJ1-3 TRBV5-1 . TGCGCCAGCAGCCCCGGCTGGGGAGGAGGAAACACCATATATTTT CASSPGWGGGNTIYF
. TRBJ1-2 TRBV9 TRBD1 TGTGCCAGCAGCGTAGGGGACAGCTTTAACTATGGCTACACCTTC CASSVGDSFNYGYTF
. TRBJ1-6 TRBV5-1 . TGCGCCAGCAGCTGGGGCTCTCCTCCGGCGGTTTCACCCCTCCACTTT CASSWGSPPAVSPLHF
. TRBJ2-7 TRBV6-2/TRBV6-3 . TGTGCCAGCAGTCTAAACTCCTACGAGCAGTACTTC CASSLNSYEQYF
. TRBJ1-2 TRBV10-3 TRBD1 TGTGCCATCAGGCAGACAGGGGAAAACTATGGCTACACCTTC CAIRQTGENYGYTF
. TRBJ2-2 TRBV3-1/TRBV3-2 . TGTGCCAGCAGCCCCGTCAGCGGGAACACCGGGGAGCTGTTTTTT CASSPVSGNTGELFF
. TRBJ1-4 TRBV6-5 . TGTGCCAGCAGTTACGCCAGGCAGGGGTTTGAAAAACTGTTTTTT CASSYARQGFEKLFF
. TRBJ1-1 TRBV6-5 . TGTGCCAGCAGCATAGACTTGAAAAAGAACACTGAAGCTTTCTTT CASSIDLKKNTEAFF
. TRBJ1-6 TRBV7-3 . TGTGCCAGCAGCTTAACTACGGCAGGGAGGAATTCACCCCTCCACTTT CASSLTTAGRNSPLHF
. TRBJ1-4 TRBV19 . TGTGCCAGTAGTATCTGGAACGGAGCAACTAATGAAAAACTGTTTTTT CASSIWNGATNEKLFF
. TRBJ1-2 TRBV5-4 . TGTGCCAGCAGCTTGGATCAGGGGCAGGGCTATGGCTACACCTTC CASSLDQGQGYGYTF
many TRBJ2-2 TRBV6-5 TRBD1 TGTGCCAGCACCGGGACAGGGATATTCACCGGGGAGCTGTTTTTT CASTGTGIFTGELFF
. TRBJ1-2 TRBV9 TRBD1 TGTGCCAGCAGCCAACCGACAGGGGGCGGCTATGGCTACACCTTC CASSQPTGGGYGYTF
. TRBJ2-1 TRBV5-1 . TGCGCCAGCAGCTACGTCGGTAATGAGCAGTTCTTC CASSYVGNEQFF
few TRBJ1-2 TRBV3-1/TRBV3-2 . TGTGCCAGCAGCCAAGGGGAGGGGAGGAGCTATGGCTACACCTTC CASSQGEGRSYGYTF
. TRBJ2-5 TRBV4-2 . TGTGCCAGCAGCCAGGGGGACTCACAAGAGACCCAGTACTTC CASSQGDSQETQYF
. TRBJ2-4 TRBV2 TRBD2 TGTGCCAGCAGTCTACTAGCGGGGGATCTCAAAAACATTCAGTACTTC CASSLLAGDLKNIQYF
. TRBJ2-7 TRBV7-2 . TGTGCCAGCAGTAGCGGAGGCTCCTACGAGCAGTACTTC CASSSGGSYEQYF
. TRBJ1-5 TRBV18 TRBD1 TGTGCCAGCTCAGAACAGGGGGATAATCAGCCCCAGCATTTT CASSEQGDNQPQHF
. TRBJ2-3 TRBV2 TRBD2 TGTGCCAGCAACGGTGCGGGGGGGCCGCGAGATACGCAGTATTTT CASNGAGGPRDTQYF
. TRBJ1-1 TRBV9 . TGTGCCAGCAGCGTAAAGGGGCAGCCCGGGCTTAACACTGAAGCTTTCTTT CASSVKGQPGLNTEAFF
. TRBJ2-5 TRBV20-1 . TGCAGTGCTAGTGGGGGGGGCCGTAGCGAGACCCAGTACTTC CSASGGGRSETQYF
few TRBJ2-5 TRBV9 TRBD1 TGTGCCAGCAGCCTCACCGGGACAGGGGGATTCGTAGAGACCCAGTACTTC CASSLTGTGGFVETQYF
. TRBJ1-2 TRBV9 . TGTGCCAGCAGCAGAGTCGGGGGCTACACCTTC CASSRVGGYTF
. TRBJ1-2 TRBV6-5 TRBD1 TGTGCCAGCAGTTCCCGGACAGGGTTTGGCTACACCTTC CASSSRTGFGYTF
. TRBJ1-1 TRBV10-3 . TGTGCCATCAGTGAGTCGACGGGCGGGAATGAAGCTTTCTTT CAISESTGGNEAFF
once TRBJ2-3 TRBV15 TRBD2 TGTGCCACCAGCAGGGTTAGCGGGGGGGGCGAGGCAGATACGCAGTATTTT CATSRVSGGGEADTQYF
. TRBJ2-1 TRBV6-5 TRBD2 TGTGCCAGCAGTTATTCCGGGGGGGCCTACAATGAGCAGTTCTTC CASSYSGGAYNEQFF
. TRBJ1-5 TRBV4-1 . TGCGCCAGCAGCCAATCTAAAAGCAAAGGGGCTTCGGATCAGCCCCAGCATTTT CASSQSKSKGASDQPQHF
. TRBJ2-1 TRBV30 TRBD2 TGTGCCTGGAACGGCGGGGCGGGGGGGCCTTCCGGTGAGCAGTTCTTC CAWNGGAGGPSGEQFF
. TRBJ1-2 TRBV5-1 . TGCGCCAGCAGCTCGCCCAGGGAATCCTATGGCTACACCTTC CASSSPRESYGYTF
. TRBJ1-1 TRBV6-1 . TGTGCCAGCAGTGAATTTGGGACACCGAACACTGAAGCTTTCTTT CASSEFGTPNTEAFF
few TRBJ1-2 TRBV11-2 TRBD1 TGTGCCAGCAGCCCTGGAGGGGGCTTGGCTGGCTACACCTTC CASSPGGGLAGYTF
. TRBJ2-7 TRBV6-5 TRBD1 TGTGCCAGCACCCCGGGACAGGGTTACGAGCAGTACTTC CASTPGQGYEQYF
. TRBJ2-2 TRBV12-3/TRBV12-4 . TGTGCCAGCACCTTGAACACCGGGGAGCTGTTTTTT CASTLNTGELFF
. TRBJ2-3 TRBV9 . TGTGCCAGCAGCGTAGGAGGGCCCAGTCGCACAGATACGCAGTATTTT CASSVGGPSRTDTQYF
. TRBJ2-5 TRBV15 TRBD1 TGTGCCACCAGCAGAAGTGGACAGGGCTTCATGAGTGAAGAGACCCAGTACTTC CATSRSGQGFMSEETQYF
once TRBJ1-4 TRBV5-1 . TGCGCCAGCAGGAGGGGGGGCGATGGTAATGAAAAACTGTTTTTT CASRRGGDGNEKLFF
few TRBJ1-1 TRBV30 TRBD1 TGTGCCTGGGGAAGAGGGGGCGCGGTATCGGCTGAAGCTTTCTTT CAWGRGGAVSAEAFF
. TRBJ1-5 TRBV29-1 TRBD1 TGCAGCGTGGGCGACAGGGGCGGGCAGCCCCAGCATTTT CSVGDRGGQPQHF
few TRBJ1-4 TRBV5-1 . TGCGCCAGCAGCAGGCAACAGGGAACTAATGAAAAACTGTTTTTT CASSRQQGTNEKLFF
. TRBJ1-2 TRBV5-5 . TGTGCCAGCAGCGTGCGACAGGCTAACTATGGCTACACCTTC CASSVRQANYGYTF
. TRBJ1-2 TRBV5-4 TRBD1 TGTGCCAGCAGGGCGACAGGGGGCGGTTATGGCTACACCTTC CASRATGGGYGYTF
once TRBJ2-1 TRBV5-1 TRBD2 TGCGCCAGCAGCGAGAGCGGGAGCTCCTACAATGAGCAGTTCTTC CASSESGSSYNEQFF
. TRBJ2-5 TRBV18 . TGTGCCAGCTCACCTAAGGGGCGGGAGACCCAGTACTTC CASSPKGRETQYF